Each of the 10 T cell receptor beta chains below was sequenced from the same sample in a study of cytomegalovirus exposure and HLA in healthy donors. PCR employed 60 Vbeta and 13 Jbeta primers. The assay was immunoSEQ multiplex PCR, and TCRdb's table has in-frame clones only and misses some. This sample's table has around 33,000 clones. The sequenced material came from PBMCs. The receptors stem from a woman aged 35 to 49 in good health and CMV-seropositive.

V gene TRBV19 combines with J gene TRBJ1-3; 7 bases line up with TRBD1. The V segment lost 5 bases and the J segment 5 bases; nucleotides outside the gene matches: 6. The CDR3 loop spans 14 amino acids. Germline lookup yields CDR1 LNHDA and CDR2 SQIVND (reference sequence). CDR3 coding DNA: TGTGCCAGTAGTCCCCGGGACAGACGAAACACCATATATTTT. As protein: CASSPRDRRNTIYF.

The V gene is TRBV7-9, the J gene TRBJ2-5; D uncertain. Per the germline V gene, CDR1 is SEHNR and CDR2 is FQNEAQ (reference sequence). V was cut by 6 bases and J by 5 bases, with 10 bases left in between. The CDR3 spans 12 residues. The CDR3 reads CASRALGETQYF. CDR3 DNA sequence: TGTGCCAGCAGGGCCCTCGGGGAGACCCAGTACTTC.

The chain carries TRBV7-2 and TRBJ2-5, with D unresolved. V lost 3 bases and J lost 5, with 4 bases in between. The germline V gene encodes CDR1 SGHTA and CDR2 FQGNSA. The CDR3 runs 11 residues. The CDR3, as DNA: TGTGCCAGCAGCTTCTCGGAGACCCAGTACTTC. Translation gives CASSFSETQYF. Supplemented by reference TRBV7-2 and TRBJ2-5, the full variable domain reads GAGVSQSPSNKVTEKGKDVELRCDPISGHTALYWYRQSLGQGLEFLIYFQGNSAPDKSGLPSDRFSAERTGGSVSTLTIQRTQQEDSAVYLCASSFSETQYFGPGTRLLVL.

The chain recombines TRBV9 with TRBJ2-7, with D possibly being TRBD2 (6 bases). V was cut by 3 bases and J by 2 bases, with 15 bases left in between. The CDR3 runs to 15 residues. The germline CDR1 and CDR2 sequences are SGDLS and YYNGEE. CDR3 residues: CASSGGLSTPYEQYF. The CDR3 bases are TGTGCCAGCAGCGGGGGACTTTCCACCCCCTACGAGCAGTACTTC.

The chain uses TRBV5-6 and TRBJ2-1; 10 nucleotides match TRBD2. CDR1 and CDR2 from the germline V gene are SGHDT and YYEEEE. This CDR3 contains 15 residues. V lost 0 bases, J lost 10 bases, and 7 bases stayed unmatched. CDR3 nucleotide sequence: TGTGCCAGCAGCTTGGAGCTAGCGGGAGTAGGGGAGCAGTTCTTC. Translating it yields CASSLELAGVGEQFF.

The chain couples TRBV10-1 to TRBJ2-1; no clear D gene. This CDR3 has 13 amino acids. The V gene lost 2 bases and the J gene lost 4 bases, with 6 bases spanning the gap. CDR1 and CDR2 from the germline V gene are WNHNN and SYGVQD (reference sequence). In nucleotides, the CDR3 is TGCGCCAGCAGTGAGGGAGCTTACAATGAGCAGTTCTTC. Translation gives CASSEGAYNEQFF.

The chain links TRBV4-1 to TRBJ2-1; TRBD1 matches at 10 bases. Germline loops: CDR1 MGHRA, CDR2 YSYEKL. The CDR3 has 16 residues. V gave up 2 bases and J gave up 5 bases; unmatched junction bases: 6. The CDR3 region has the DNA TGCGCCAGCAGCCAAACCGGGACAGGGGCGGACAATGAGCAGTTCTTC. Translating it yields CASSQTGTGADNEQFF.

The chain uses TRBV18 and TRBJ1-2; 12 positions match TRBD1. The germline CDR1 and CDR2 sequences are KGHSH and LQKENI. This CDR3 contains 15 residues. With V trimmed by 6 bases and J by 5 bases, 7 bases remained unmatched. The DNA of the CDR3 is TGTGCCAGCTCCCTTGGGACAGGGGGCAGGTATGGCTACACCTTC. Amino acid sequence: CASSLGTGGRYGYTF.

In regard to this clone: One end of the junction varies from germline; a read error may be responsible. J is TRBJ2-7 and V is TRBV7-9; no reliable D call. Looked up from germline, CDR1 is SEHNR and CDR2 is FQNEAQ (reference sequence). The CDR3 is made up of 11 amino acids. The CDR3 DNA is TGTGCCAGCAGCCTATCCTACGGGCAGTACTTC. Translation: CASSLSYGQYF.

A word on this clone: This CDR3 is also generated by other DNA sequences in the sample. The CDR3, as DNA: TGTGCCAGTAGTCCCTCCCCCTCTACGGGAGAGCAGTACTTC. Translation gives CASSPSPSTGEQYF. The chain uses TRBV19 and TRBJ2-7; D may be TRBD2 (5 bases). The CDR3 totals 14 residues. Germline V gene sequence: CDR1 LNHDA, CDR2 SQIVND (reference sequence). The V gene lost 5 bases and the J gene lost 7 bases, with 18 bases spanning the gap.